This TCR beta chain is drawn from a study of cytomegalovirus exposure and HLA in healthy donors. General study points: Across all donors, roughly uniform sequencing depth was an assumption of the presence/absence analyses. In an earlier analysis, most TCR beta V segments were productive about 87% or about 30% of the time.

Primers included in the PCR were 60 Vbeta and 13 Jbeta primers. Here immunoSEQ multiplex PCR was the method, and the copy in TCRdb shows in-frame clones only, minus some. This sample has over 110,000 clones, with 75% to 90% found just once. Note on this clone: Its antigen is not identified.

Likely unrecorded immune exposures existed in these nominally healthy donors. The length of the CDR3 is 16 residues. The germline CDR1 and CDR2 sequences are SGHVS and FNYEAQ. Trimming removed 1 base from V and 5 bases from J; junction bases left unmatched: 6. The origin of this receptor is a man aged 40-50 years in good health and CMV-seronegative. The sequenced sample consisted of PBMCs. The chain uses TRBV7-6 and TRBJ2-5; TRBD2 matches at 11 bases. The CDR3 DNA reads as TGTGCCAGCAGCTTAGGACTAGCGGGGTCCGGGGAGACCCAGTACTTC. Encoded protein: CASSLGLAGSGETQYF.